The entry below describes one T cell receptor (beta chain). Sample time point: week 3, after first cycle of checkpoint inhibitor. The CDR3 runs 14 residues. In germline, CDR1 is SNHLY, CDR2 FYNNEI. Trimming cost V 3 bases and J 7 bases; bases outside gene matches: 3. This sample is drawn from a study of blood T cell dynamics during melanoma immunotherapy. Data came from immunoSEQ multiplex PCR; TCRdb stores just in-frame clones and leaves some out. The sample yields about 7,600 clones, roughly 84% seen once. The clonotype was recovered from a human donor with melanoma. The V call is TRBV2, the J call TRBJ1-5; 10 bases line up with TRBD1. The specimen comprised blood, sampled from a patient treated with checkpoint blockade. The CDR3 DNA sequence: TGTGCCAGCAGTGAGGACAGGGGGAGACAGCCCCAGCATTTT. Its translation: CASSEDRGRQPQHF.